This entry lists 16 T cell receptor beta chains sequenced from one sample in a study of T cells in Graves' hyperthyroidism and ophthalmopathy. Researchers amplified the TCR beta CDR3 regions from RNA transcripts. The HTBI primer set served for first-round RT-PCR of the TCR CDR3. TCRdb independently ran MiXCR on the multiplex PCR reads; one entry per CDR3 protein. The repertoire holds hundreds of thousands of distinct CDR3 sequences, with more than 14% as singletons. Material for sequencing was blood. All receptors derive from a woman between 45 and 65 years old with Graves' ophthalmopathy.

In its sample, this clonotype was seen many times. The chain links TRBV6-2 or TRBV6-3 to TRBJ1-5; D gene uncertain. Trimming shortened V by 1 base and J by 2 bases, and 6 bases separated the two germline ends. Per germline, CDR1 MNHEY and CDR2 SVGEGT. The CDR3 length is 14 residues. This CDR3 reads CASSYWGGNQPQHF. The CDR3 region has the DNA TGTGCCAGCAGTTACTGGGGAGGCAATCAGCCCCAGCATTTT.

The chain joins TRBV28 to TRBJ2-2; TRBD2 matches 16 bases. The V and J ends lost 2 bases and 6 bases, in that order; junction bases with no gene match: 3. CDR1 and CDR2 from the germline V gene are MDHEN and SYDVKM. This CDR3 comprises 17 residues. The CDR3 coding sequence is TGTGCCAGCAGTTTAGATGGGACTAGCGGGAGGGCCGGGGAGCTGTTTTTT. It codes for CASSLDGTSGRAGELFF.

This clonotype was seen ten or more times. The J gene is TRBJ2-1, the V gene TRBV7-2; D call uncertain. With 2 bases removed from V and 9 bases from J, the gap between germline ends came to 11 bases. CDR1 is SGHTA, CDR2 FQGNSA, per germline. The CDR3 length is 13 residues. The chain's CDR3 is CASSLSTRTEQFF. The CDR3 DNA follows: TGTGCCAGCAGCTTATCCACCCGTACTGAGCAGTTCTTC.

This clonotype was counted ten times or more. The chain links TRBV6-6 to TRBJ2-7; 9 bases agree with TRBD1. CDR3 length: 16 amino acids. Per the germline V gene, CDR1 is MNHNY and CDR2 is SVGAGI (reference sequence). The junction had 7 bases not matched to a gene; V was cut back by 0 bases and J by 4 bases. CDR3 nucleotides: TGTGCCAGCAGTTACTCGTGGACAGGGGAACGGTACGAGCAGTACTTC. Its translation is CASSYSWTGERYEQYF.

This clonotype was observed a few times. This rearrangement joins TRBV6-1 to TRBJ1-3, with D perhaps TRBD1 (6 bases). The V and J ends lost 1 base and 1 base respectively, with 11 bases between them. Per the germline V gene, CDR1 is MNHNS and CDR2 is SASEGT. The CDR3 is made up of 16 amino acids. The CDR3 nucleotides read TGTGCCAGCAGTGAAGTGGCGACAGGATCTGGAAACACCATATATTTT. It translates to CASSEVATGSGNTIYF.

CDR3 protein: CASSQDRYRSNYGYTF. The CDR3 region has the DNA TGTGCCAGCAGCCAAGATAGGTACAGGAGTAACTATGGCTACACCTTC. J is TRBJ1-2 and V is TRBV14, with D possibly matching TRBD1 (5 bases). This CDR3 has 16 amino acids. V was pared by 0 bases and J by 1 base, with 12 bases between. From germline, CDR1 is SGHDN and CDR2 FVKESK.

This clonotype was seen at least ten times. V is TRBV7-6 and J is TRBJ2-3; unclear D gene. This CDR3 has 14 amino acids. Trimming stripped 5 bases from V and 1 base from J, with 10 bases between. The V gene's germline CDR1 is SGHVS and CDR2 FNYEAQ. CDR3 loop: CASSQSYGTDTQYF. CDR3 in DNA: TGTGCCAGCAGCCAAAGCTACGGCACAGATACGCAGTATTTT.

The V call is TRBV6-6, the J call TRBJ2-3, with D possibly matching TRBD1 (6 bases). The V gene's germline CDR1 is MNHNY and CDR2 SVGAGI (reference sequence). The CDR3 runs 16 residues. V lost 0 bases and J 2 bases, leaving 12 bases between the germline ends. The CDR3, as DNA: TGTGCCAGCAGTTACTCCCCACAGGGATACACAGATACGCAGTATTTT. It yields the protein CASSYSPQGYTDTQYF.

This clonotype was recorded many times. The gene calls are TRBV20-1 and TRBJ2-7; 7 bases line up with TRBD1. Trimming took 2 bases from V and 3 from J; bases not matched to a gene: 10. The CDR3 extends over 15 amino acids. Germline values: CDR1 DFQATT, CDR2 SNEGSKA (reference sequence). CDR3 region: CSARRTGEPLYEQYF. CDR3 DNA sequence: TGCAGTGCTAGACGTACAGGGGAACCCCTCTACGAGCAGTACTTC.

This chain joins TRBV6-2 or TRBV6-3 and TRBJ2-7; 9 bases map to TRBD2. CDR1 and CDR2 from the germline V gene are MNHEY and SVGEGT. This CDR3 has 16 residues. Trimming at V came to 6 bases and at J to 0 bases, leaving 9 bases not matched to a gene. The CDR3 here is CASRTGLAGSSYEQYF. The CDR3 DNA reads as TGTGCCAGCAGAACGGGTCTAGCGGGGAGCTCCTACGAGCAGTACTTC.

Remarks on this clonotype: A read error may be the cause here, since a much bigger clone is one base away. This chain connects TRBV6-2 or TRBV6-3 to TRBJ2-7; the match to TRBD1 covers 7 bases. CDR1 and CDR2 (germline): MNHEY, SVGEGT. The CDR3 length is 14 residues. The CDR3 region has the DNA TGTGCCAGCATTCTCACCAAGGGGGCCTACGGGCAGTACTTC. It yields the protein CASILTKGAYGQYF.

This clonotype showed up just a few times. This may be a read error, as it is one base from a much larger clone. The chain has TRBV2 and TRBJ2-7, with a possible D match to TRBD2 (5 bases). This CDR3 has 12 residues. The germline V gene encodes CDR1 SNHLY and CDR2 FYNNEI. DNA for the CDR3: TGTGCCGGCAGAGTAGAGGGTACCAAGCAGTACTTC. It is translated as CAGRVEGTKQYF.

V and J are TRBV7-2 and TRBJ1-1; TRBD1 might be the D (5 bases). Trimming pared 1 base from V and 1 base from J, leaving 10 bases between. The CDR3 length is 15 residues. Germline assignment: CDR1 SGHTA and CDR2 FQGNSA. The CDR3 coding sequence is TGTGCCAGCAGCTTAGATTCCGGGGGGAACACTGAAGCTTTCTTT. The encoded protein is CASSLDSGGNTEAFF.

This clonotype was seen repeatedly, ten times or more. The chain joins TRBV29-1 to TRBJ1-1, with 9 bases fitting TRBD1. With V trimmed by 6 bases and J by 11 bases, 10 bases remained unmatched. The germline V gene has CDR1 SQVTM and CDR2 ANQGSEA. This CDR3 is 12 amino acids long. The CDR3 sequence is CSVSGTGTFAFF. The CDR3 DNA reads as TGCAGCGTGTCCGGGACAGGGACCTTCGCTTTCTTT.

Ten or more counts support this clonotype. J is TRBJ1-6 and V is TRBV6-2 or TRBV6-3; D remains unclear. Germline-derived CDR1 and CDR2 are MNHEY and SVGEGT. The CDR3 sequence is 12 residues long. V lost 0 bases, J lost 9 bases, and 3 bases lay in between. CDR3 loop: CASSYSSSPLHF. In DNA form, the CDR3 reads TGTGCCAGCAGTTACTCGAGTTCACCCCTCCACTTT.

J is TRBJ2-3 and V is TRBV30; either TRBD1 or TRBD2 may fit D (6 bases each). With 2 bases removed from V and 3 bases from J, the gap between germline ends came to 12 bases. Germline assignment: CDR1 GTSNPN and CDR2 SVGIG (reference sequence). This CDR3 is 14 amino acids long. The CDR3 here is CAWSRGLGTDTQYF. The CDR3, as DNA: TGTGCCTGGAGTCGGGGGCTTGGGACAGATACGCAGTATTTT.